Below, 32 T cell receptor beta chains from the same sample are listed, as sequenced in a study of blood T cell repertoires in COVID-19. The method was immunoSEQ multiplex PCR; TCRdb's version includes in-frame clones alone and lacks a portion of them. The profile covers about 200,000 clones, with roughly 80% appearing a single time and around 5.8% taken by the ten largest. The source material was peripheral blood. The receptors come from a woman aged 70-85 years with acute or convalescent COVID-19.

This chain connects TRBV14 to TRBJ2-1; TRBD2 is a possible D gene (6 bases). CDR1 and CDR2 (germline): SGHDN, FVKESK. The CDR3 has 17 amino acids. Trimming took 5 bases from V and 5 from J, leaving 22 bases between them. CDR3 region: CASSGGEDTFGHNEQFF. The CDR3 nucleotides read TGTGCCAGCAGCGGCGGGGAGGATACGTTTGGACACAATGAGCAGTTCTTC.

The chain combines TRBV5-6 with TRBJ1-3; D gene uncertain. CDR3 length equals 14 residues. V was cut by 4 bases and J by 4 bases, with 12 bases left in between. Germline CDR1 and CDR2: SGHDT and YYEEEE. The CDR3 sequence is CASSLTPRGNTIYF. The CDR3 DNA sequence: TGTGCCAGCAGCCTGACTCCCCGGGGAAACACCATATATTTT.

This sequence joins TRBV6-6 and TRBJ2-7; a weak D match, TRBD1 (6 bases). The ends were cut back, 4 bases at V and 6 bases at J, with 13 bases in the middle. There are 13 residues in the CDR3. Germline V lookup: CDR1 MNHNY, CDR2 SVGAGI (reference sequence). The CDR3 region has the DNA TGTGCCAGCAGTTCCGCCTCACAGGGCGAGCAGTACTTC. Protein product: CASSSASQGEQYF.

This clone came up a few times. The CDR3: CAISDGVTVSGNTIYF. The CDR3 nucleotides are TGTGCCATCAGTGATGGGGTGACAGTCTCTGGAAACACCATATATTTT. V and J are TRBV10-3 and TRBJ1-3; D is possibly TRBD1 (5 bases). The CDR3 consists of 16 residues. Germline CDR1 is ENHRY and CDR2 is SYGVKD. The V and J ends lost 3 bases and 0 bases respectively, with 12 bases between them.

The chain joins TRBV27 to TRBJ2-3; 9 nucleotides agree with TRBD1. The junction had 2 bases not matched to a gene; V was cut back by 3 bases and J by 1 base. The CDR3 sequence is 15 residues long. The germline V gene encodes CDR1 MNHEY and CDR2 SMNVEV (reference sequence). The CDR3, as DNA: TGTGCCAGCAGTTTCCGGGACAGGGGCACAGATACGCAGTATTTT. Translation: CASSFRDRGTDTQYF.

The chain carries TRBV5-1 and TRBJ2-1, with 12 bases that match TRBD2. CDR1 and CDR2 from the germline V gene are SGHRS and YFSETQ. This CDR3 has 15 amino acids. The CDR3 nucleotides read TGCGCGAAAGTCGCTAGCGGGAGGGCCCCACATGAGCAGTTCTTC. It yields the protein CAKVASGRAPHEQFF.

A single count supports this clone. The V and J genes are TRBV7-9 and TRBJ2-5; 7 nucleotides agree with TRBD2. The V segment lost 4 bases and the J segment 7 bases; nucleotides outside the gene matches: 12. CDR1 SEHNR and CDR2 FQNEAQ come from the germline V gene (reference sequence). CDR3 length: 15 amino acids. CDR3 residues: CASSSAGTTTGTQYF. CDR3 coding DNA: TGTGCCAGCAGCTCAGCCGGGACTACTACTGGGACCCAGTACTTC.

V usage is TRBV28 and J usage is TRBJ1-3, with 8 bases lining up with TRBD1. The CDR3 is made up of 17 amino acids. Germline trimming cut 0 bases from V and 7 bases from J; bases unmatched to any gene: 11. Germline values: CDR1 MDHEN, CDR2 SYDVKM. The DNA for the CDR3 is TGTGCCAGCAGTTTATGGGGCCAGGGGGCACAGAAGAACACCATATATTTT. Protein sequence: CASSLWGQGAQKNTIYF.

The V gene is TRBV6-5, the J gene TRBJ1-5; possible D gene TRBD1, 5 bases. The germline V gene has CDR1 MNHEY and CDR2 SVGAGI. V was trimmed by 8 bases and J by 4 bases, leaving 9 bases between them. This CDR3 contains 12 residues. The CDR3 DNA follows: TGTGCCAGCTGGGGGGGTAATCAGCCCCAGCATTTT. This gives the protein CASWGGNQPQHF.

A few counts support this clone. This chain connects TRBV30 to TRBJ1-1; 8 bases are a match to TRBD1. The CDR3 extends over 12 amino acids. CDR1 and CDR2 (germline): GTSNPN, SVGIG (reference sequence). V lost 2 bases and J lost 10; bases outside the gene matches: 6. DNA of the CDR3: TGTGCCTGGAGTCCCGCAGGGGGCCTAGCTTTCTTT. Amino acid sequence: CAWSPAGGLAFF. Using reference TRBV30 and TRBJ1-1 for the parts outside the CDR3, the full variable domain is SQTIHQWPATLVQPVGSPLSLECTVEGTSNPNLYWYRQAAGRGLQLLFYSVGIGQISSEVPQNLSASRPQDRQFILSSKKLLLSDSGFYLCAWSPAGGLAFFGQGTRLTVV.

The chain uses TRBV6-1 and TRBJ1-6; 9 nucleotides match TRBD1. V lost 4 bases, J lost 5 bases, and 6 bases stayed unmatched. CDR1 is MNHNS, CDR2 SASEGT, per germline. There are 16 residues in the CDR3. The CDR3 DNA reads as TGTGCCAGCAGTGTAGGGACAGGGCCTAATAATTCACCCCTCCACTTT. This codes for CASSVGTGPNNSPLHF.

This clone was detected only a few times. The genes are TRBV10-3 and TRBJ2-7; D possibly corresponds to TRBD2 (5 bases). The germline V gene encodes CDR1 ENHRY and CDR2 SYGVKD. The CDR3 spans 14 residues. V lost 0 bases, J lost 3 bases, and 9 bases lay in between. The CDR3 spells CAISESMTNYEQYF. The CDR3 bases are TGTGCCATCAGTGAGTCAATGACTAACTACGAGCAGTACTTC.

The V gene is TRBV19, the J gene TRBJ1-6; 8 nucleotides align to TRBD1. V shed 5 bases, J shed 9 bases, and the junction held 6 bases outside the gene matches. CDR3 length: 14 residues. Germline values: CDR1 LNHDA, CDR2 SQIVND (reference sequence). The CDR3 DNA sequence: TGTGCCAGTAGTCCACAGGGGGTGGGTTCACCCCTCCACTTT. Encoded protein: CASSPQGVGSPLHF.

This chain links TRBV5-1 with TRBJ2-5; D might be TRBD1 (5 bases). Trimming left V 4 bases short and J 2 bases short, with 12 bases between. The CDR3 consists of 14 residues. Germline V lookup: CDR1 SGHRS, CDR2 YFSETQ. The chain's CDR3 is CASSPAAGQETQYF. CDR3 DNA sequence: TGCGCCAGCAGCCCGGCGGCAGGGCAAGAGACCCAGTACTTC.

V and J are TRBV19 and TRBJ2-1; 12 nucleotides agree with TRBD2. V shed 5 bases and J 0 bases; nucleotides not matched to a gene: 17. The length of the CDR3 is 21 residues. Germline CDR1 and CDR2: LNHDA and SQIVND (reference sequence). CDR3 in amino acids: CASSYISVLAGGTSSYNEQFF. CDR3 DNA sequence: TGTGCCAGTAGTTACATTTCGGTCCTAGCGGGAGGGACTAGCTCCTACAATGAGCAGTTCTTC.

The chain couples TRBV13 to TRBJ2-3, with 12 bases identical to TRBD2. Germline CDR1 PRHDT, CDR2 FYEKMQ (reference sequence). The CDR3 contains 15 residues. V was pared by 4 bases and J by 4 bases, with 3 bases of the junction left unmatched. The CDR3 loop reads CASSSLAGGPDTQYF. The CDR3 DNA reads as TGTGCCAGCAGCTCCCTAGCGGGAGGGCCAGATACGCAGTATTTT.

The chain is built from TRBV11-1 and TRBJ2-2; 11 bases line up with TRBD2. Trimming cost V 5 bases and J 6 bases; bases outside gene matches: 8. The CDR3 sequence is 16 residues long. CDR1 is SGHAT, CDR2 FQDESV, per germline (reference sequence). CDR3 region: CASSPTSGRRPGELFF. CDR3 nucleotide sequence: TGTGCCAGCAGCCCTACTAGCGGGAGAAGGCCCGGGGAGCTGTTTTTT. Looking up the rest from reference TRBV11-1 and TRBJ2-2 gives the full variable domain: EAEVAQSPRYKITEKSQAVAFWCDPISGHATLYWYRQILGQGPELLVQFQDESVVDDSQLPKDRFSAERLKGVDSTLKIQPAELGDSAMYLCASSPTSGRRPGELFFGEGSRLTVL.

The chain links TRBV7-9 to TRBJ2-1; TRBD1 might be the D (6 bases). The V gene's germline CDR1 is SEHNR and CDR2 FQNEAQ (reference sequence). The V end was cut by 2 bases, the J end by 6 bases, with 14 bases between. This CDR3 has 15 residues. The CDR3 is CASSLWDTFINEQFF. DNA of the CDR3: TGTGCCAGCAGCTTATGGGACACCTTTATCAATGAGCAGTTCTTC.

The CDR3 protein is CASSSGGTETQYF. DNA of the CDR3: TGTGCCAGCAGCTCCGGGGGGACAGAGACCCAGTACTTC. This chain uses TRBV9 with TRBJ2-5; 7 nucleotides line up with TRBD2. Trimming took 4 bases from V and 4 from J; bases not matched to a gene: 4. Germline V lookup: CDR1 SGDLS, CDR2 YYNGEE. This CDR3 is built from 13 residues. The full variable domain, its missing parts supplied by reference TRBV9 and TRBJ2-5, is DSGVTQTPKHLITATGQRVTLRCSPRSGDLSVYWYQQSLDQGLQFLIQYYNGEERAKGNILERFSAQQFPDLHSELNLSSLELGDSALYFCASSSGGTETQYFGPGTRLLVL.

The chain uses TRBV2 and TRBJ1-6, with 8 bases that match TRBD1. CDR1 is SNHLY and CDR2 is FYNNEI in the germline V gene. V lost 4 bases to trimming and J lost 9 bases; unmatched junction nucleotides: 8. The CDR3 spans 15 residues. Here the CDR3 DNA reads TGTGCCAGCAGTGGGTTTGGACAGGGAACTTCACCCCTCCACTTT. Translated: CASSGFGQGTSPLHF.

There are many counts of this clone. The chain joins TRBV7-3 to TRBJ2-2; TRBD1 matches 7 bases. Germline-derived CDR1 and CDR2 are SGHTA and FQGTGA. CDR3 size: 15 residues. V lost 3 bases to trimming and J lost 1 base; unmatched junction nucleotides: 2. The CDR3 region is CASSLRTGNTGELFF. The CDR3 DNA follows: TGTGCCAGCAGCTTGCGGACAGGGAACACCGGGGAGCTGTTTTTT.

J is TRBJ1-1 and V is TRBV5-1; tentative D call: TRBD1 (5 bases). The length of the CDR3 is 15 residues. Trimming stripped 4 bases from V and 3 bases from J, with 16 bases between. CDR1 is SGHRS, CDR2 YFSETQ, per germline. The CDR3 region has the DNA TGCGCCAGCAGCCCCAGGGTGTCCTTGGACACTGAAGCTTTCTTT. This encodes CASSPRVSLDTEAFF.

The DNA for the CDR3 is TGTGCCAGCAGCCAAAACCTACAGGGGGATGAGCAGTTCTTC. This codes for CASSQNLQGDEQFF. J is TRBJ2-1 and V is TRBV3-1 (or the pseudogene TRBV3-2); the match to TRBD1 covers 8 bases. The ends lost 2 bases at V and 8 bases at J; junction bases unmatched: 5. CDR1 and CDR2 (germline): LGHDT, YNNKEL (reference sequence). CDR3 length: 14 residues.

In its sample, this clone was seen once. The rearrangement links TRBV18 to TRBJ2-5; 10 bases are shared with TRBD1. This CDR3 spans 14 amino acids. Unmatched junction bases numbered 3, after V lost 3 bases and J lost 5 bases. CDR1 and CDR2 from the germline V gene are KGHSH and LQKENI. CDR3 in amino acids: CASSPDRGPETQYF. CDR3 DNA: TGTGCCAGCTCACCCGACAGGGGGCCTGAGACCCAGTACTTC. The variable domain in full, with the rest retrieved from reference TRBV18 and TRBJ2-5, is NAGVMQNPRHLVRRRGQEARLRCSPMKGHSHVYWYRQLPEEGLKFMVYLQKENIIDESGMPKERFSAEFPKEGPSILRIQQVVRGDSAAYFCASSPDRGPETQYFGPGTRLLVL.

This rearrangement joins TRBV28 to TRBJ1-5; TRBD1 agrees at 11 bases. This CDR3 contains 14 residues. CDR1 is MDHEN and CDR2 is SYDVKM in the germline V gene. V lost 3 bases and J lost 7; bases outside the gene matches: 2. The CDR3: CASSFWTGGQPQHF. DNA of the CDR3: TGTGCCAGCAGTTTCTGGACAGGGGGCCAGCCCCAGCATTTT. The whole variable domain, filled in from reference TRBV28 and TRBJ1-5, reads DVKVTQSSRYLVKRTGEKVFLECVQDMDHENMFWYRQDPGLGLRLIYFSYDVKMKEKGDIPEGYSVSREKKERFSLILESASTNQTSMYLCASSFWTGGQPQHFGDGTRLSIL.

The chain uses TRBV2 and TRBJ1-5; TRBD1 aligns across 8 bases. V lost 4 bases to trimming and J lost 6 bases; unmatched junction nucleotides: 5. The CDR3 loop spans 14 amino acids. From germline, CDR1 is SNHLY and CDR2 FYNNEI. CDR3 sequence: CASSAQGAAQPQHF. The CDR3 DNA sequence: TGTGCCAGCAGTGCTCAGGGGGCCGCTCAGCCCCAGCATTTT.

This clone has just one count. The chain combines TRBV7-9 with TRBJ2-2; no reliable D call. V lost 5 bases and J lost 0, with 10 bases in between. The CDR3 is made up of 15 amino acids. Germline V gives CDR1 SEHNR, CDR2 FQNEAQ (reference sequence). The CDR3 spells CASSPRLANTGELFF. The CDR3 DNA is TGTGCCAGCAGCCCCCGGCTAGCGAACACCGGGGAGCTGTTTTTT.

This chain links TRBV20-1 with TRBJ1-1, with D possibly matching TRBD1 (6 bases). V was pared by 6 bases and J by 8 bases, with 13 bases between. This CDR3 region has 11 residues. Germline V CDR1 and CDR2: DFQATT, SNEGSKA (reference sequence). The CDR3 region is CSAVQGSEAFF. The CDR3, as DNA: TGCAGTGCCGTACAGGGATCCGAAGCTTTCTTT.

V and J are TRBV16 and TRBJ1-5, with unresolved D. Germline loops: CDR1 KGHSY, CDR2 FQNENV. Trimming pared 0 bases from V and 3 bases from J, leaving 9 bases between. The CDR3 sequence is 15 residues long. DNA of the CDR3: TGTGCCAGCAGCCAATCCCCCCAGTCCAATCAGCCCCAGCATTTT. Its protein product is CASSQSPQSNQPQHF.

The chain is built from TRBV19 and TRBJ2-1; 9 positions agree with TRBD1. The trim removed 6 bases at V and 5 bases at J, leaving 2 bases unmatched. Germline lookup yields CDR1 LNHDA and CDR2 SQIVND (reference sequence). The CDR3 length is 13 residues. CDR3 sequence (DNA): TGTGCCAGTAGGGACAGGGGAGACAATGAGCAGTTCTTC. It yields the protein CASRDRGDNEQFF.

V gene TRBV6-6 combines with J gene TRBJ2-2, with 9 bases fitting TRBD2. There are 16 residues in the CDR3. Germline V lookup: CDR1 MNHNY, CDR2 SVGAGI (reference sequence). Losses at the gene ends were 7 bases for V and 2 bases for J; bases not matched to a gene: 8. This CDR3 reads CASTSGTSLNTGELFF. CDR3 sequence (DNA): TGTGCCAGCACTTCCGGGACTAGCCTTAACACCGGGGAGCTGTTTTTT.

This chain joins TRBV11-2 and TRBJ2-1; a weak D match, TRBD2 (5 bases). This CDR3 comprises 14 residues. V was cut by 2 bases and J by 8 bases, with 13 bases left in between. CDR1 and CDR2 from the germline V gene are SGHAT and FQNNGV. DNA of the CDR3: TGTGCCAGCAGCTTAAGCCGGGGTGGCGATGAGCAGTTCTTC. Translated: CASSLSRGGDEQFF.